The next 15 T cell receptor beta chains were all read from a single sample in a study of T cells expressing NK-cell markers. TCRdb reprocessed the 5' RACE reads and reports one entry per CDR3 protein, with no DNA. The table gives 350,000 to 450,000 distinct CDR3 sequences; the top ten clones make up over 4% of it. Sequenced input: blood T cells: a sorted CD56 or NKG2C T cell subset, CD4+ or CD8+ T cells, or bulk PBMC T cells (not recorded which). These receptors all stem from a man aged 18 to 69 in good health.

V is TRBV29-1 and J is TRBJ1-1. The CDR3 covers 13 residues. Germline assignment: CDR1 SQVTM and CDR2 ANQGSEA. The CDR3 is CSVKDQILTEAFF.

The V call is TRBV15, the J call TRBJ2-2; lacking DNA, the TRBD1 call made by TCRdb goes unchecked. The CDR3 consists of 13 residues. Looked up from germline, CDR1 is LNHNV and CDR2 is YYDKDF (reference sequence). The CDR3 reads CATSQMGGGELFF.

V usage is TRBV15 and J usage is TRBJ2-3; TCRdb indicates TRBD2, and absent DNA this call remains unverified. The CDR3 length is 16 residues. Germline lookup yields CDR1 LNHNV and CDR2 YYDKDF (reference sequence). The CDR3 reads CATKATSGVSTDTQYF.

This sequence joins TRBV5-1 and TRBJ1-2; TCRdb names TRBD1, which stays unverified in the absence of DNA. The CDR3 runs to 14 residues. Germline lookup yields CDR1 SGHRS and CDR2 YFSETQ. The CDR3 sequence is CASSAAGQNYGYTF.

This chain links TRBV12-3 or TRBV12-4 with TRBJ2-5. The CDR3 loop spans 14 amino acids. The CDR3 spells CASSPSSAQETQYF.

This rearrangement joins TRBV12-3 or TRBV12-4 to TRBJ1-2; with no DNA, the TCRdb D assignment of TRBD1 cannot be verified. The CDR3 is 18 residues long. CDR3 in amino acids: CASSPPPRWQGANYGYTF.

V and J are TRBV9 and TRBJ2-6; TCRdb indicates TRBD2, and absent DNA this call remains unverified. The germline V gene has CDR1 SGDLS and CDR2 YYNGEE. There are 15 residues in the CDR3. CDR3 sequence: CASSVVGHGANVLTF.

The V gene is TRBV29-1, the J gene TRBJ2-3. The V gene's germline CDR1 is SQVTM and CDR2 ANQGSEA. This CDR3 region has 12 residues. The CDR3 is CSVVLYSDTQYF.

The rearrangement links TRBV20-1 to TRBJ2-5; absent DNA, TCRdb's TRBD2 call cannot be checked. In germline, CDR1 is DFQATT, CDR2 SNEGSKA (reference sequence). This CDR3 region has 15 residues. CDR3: CSATTGALVGETQYF.

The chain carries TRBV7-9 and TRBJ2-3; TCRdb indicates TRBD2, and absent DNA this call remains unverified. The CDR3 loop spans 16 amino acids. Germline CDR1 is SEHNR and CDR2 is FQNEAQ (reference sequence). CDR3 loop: CASSSPGLAKGGTQYF.

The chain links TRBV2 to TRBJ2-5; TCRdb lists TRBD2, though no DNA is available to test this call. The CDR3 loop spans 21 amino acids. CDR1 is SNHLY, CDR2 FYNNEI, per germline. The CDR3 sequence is CASRGRDRWTSGDLTPETQYF.

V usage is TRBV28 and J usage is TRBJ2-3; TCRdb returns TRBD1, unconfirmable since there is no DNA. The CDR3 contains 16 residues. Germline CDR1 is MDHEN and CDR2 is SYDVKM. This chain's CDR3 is CASSPGGIPSTDTQYF.

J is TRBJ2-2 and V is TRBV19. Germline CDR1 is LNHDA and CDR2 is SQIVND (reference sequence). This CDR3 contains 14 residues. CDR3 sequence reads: CASRNRGSPGELFF. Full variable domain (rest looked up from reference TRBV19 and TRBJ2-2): DGGITQSPKYLFRKEGQNVTLSCEQNLNHDAMYWYRQDPGQGLRLIYYSQIVNDFQKGDIAEGYSVSREKKESFPLTVTSAQKNPTAFYLCASRNRGSPGELFFGEGSRLTVL.

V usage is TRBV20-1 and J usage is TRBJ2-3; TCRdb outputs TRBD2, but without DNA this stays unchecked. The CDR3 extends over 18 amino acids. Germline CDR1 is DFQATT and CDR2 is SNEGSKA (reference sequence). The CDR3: CSASPFWRLAGGLDTQYF.

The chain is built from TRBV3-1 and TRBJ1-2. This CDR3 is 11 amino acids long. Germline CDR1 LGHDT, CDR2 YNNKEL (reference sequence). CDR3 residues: CASTRSSGYTF.